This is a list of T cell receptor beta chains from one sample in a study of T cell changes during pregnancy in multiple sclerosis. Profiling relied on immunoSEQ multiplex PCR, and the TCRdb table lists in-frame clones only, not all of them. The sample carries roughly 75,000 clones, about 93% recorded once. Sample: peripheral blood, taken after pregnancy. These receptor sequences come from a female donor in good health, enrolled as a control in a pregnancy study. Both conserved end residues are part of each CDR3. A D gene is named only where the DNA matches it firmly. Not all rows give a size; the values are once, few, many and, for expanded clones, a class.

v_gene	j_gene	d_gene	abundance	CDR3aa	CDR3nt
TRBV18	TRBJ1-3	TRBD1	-	CASSPGGTGFGNTIYF	TGTGCCAGCTCACCAGGTGGGACAGGGTTCGGAAACACCATATATTTT
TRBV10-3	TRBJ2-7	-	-	CAISESVQAYEQYF	TGTGCCATCAGTGAGTCGGTACAGGCCTACGAGCAGTACTTC
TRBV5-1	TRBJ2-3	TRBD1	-	CASSPGTGSPDTQYF	TGCGCCAGCAGCCCCGGGACAGGGAGTCCAGATACGCAGTATTTT
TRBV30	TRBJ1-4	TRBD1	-	CAWGTGVSTNEKLFF	TGTGCCTGGGGGACAGGGGTTTCAACTAATGAAAAACTGTTTTTT
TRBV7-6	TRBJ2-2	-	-	CASSWQDRGNTGELFF	TGTGCCAGCAGCTGGCAGGACAGAGGAAACACCGGGGAGCTGTTTTTT
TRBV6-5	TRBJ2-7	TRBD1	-	CASRYRGTGIHYEQYF	TGTGCCAGCAGGTACCGGGGGACAGGGATTCACTACGAGCAGTACTTC
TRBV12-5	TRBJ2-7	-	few	CASGLDPVMSPYEQYF	TGTGCTAGTGGTCTCGATCCAGTGATGTCCCCCTACGAGCAGTACTTC
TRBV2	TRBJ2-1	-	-	CASIFQGRMSGEQFF	TGTGCCAGCATCTTCCAGGGAAGGATGTCAGGTGAGCAGTTCTTC
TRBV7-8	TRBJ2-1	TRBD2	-	CASSSSGKNEQFF	TGTGCCAGCAGCTCTAGCGGGAAGAATGAGCAGTTCTTC
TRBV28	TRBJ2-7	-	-	CASTGTYEQYF	TGTGCCAGTACAGGGACCTACGAGCAGTACTTC
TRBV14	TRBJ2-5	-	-	CASSQDDFQETQYF	TGTGCCAGCAGCCAAGATGACTTCCAAGAGACCCAGTACTTC
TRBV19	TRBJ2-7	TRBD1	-	CASSIPGQGVHEQYF	TGTGCCAGTAGTATACCGGGACAGGGAGTCCACGAGCAGTACTTC
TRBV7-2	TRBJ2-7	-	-	CASKWGLSEQYF	TGTGCCAGCAAGTGGGGGCTGAGCGAGCAGTACTTC
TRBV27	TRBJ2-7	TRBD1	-	CASALGQGYEQYF	TGTGCCAGCGCTCTGGGACAGGGATACGAGCAGTACTTC
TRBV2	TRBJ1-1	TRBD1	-	CASSARPGQGRTEAFF	TGTGCCAGCAGCGCACGACCGGGACAGGGGCGAACTGAAGCTTTCTTT
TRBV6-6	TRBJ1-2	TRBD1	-	CASSYLRDRGGYTF	TGTGCCAGCAGTTACCTCCGGGACAGGGGTGGCTACACCTTC
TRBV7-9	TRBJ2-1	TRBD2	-	CASSLSSGAYNEQFF	TGTGCCAGCAGCTTATCTAGCGGGGCCTACAATGAGCAGTTCTTC
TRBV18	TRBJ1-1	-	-	CASSLLNRDTEAFF	TGTGCCAGCTCACTTCTGAACAGGGACACTGAAGCTTTCTTT
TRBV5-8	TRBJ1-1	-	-	CASSLRTVEAFF	TGTGCCAGCAGCCTACGCACGGTAGAAGCTTTCTTT
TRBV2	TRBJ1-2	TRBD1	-	CASRGTGGPLYGYTF	TGTGCCAGCAGGGGGACAGGGGGCCCCCTCTATGGCTACACCTTC
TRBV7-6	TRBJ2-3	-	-	CASSRGRTTDTQYF	TGTGCCAGCAGCCGTGGTAGAACGACAGATACGCAGTATTTT
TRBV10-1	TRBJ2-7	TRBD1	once	CASSQPGTGGEQYF	TGCGCCAGCAGCCAGCCCGGGACAGGGGGCGAGCAGTACTTC
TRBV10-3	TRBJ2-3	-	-	CAIKPSSGKSTDTQYF	TGTGCCATCAAGCCTTCGTCCGGGAAGAGCACAGATACGCAGTATTTT
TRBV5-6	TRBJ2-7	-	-	CASSDTGTVYEQYF	TGTGCCAGCAGTGATACAGGGACCGTATACGAGCAGTACTTC
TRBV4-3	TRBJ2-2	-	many	CASSQGGDLHTGELFF	TGCGCCAGCAGCCAAGGGGGAGACCTTCACACCGGGGAGCTGTTTTTT
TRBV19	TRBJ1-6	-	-	CASSRGQLNSPLHF	TGTGCCAGTAGTCGCGGACAGCTGAATTCACCCCTCCACTTT
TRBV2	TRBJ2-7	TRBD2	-	CASRAGVRDEQYF	TGTGCCAGCAGAGCGGGAGTTCGCGACGAGCAGTACTTC
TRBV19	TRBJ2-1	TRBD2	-	CASSHRLAENEQFF	TGTGCCAGTAGCCATCGGCTAGCGGAGAATGAGCAGTTCTTC
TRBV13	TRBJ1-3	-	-	CASSLSRESGNTIYF	TGTGCCAGCAGCCTCTCCCGGGAATCTGGAAACACCATATATTTT